Below, 2 T cell receptor beta chains from the same sample are listed, as sequenced in a study of Graves' ophthalmopathy and Graves' hyperthyroidism. RNA transcripts served as template for amplifying TCR beta CDR3 sequences. A first-round RT-PCR used HTBI primers, followed by a second-round multiplex PCR. TCRdb recomputed calls from the multiplex PCR reads with MiXCR, one row per CDR3 protein. The data contain about 210,000 distinct CDR3 sequences, under 30% of them seen just once; the ten biggest clones take up 8.5% to 9.5%. The sequenced sample consisted of peripheral blood. The receptors originated from a man aged 50 to 59 with Graves' ophthalmopathy.

This clonotype was seen many times. V and J are TRBV6-2 or TRBV6-3 and TRBJ1-5, with unresolved D. Germline CDR1 MNHEY, CDR2 SVGEGT. The CDR3 has 12 amino acids. Trimming took off 8 bases at V and 3 bases at J, with 8 bases between the two ends. The CDR3 nucleotides read TGTGCCAGCGGGGATCCCAATCAGCCCCAGCATTTT. Encoded protein: CASGDPNQPQHF.

This clonotype has a count of ten or more. This chain joins TRBV4-1 and TRBJ2-2; 7 bases line up with TRBD2. CDR3 length: 16 residues. Per the germline V gene, CDR1 is MGHRA and CDR2 is YSYEKL. Trimming removed 2 bases from V and 5 bases from J; junction bases left unmatched: 8. CDR3 nucleotides: TGCGCCAGCAGCCAACCGCGGGACTACCCGACCGGGGAGCTGTTTTTT. It codes for CASSQPRDYPTGELFF.